This passage covers 3 T cell receptor beta chains from one sample sequenced in a study of glioma-infiltrating T cells after dendritic cell vaccination. Clones were sequenced by immunoSEQ multiplex PCR, and TCRdb holds only the in-frame ones, with some missing. The sample lists fewer than 100,000 clones, approximately 90% occurring once. This specimen was blood, taken before dendritic cell vaccination. The receptors originated from a human donor with glioblastoma.

The chain has TRBV6-5 and TRBJ2-5, with 9 bases aligning to TRBD1. CDR1 is MNHEY and CDR2 is SVGAGI in the germline V gene. CDR3 length: 14 residues. The V and J ends lost 0 bases and 5 bases, in that order; junction bases with no gene match: 1. The CDR3 nucleotides read TGTGCCAGCAGTTACTCCGGGACAGGGGAGACCCAGTACTTC. It encodes CASSYSGTGETQYF.

This rearrangement joins TRBV5-1 to TRBJ2-1; tentative D call: TRBD2 (5 bases). Looked up from germline, CDR1 is SGHRS and CDR2 is YFSETQ. This CDR3 has 15 amino acids. The V and J ends lost 4 bases and 6 bases respectively, with 17 bases between them. The CDR3 DNA reads as TGCGCCAGCAGCCGTTCTGGGGAGTATAGCAATGAGCAGTTCTTC. Amino acids: CASSRSGEYSNEQFF.

V usage is TRBV5-1 and J usage is TRBJ1-5, with TRBD1 matching 9 bases. CDR3 length: 13 residues. The V gene end was trimmed by 3 bases and the J gene end by 9 bases; junction bases not matched to a gene: 4. Germline V gives CDR1 SGHRS, CDR2 YFSETQ. The CDR3 region is CASSSGQGMPQHF. The CDR3 coding sequence is TGCGCCAGCAGCTCCGGACAGGGGATGCCCCAGCATTTT. The full variable domain, rest sourced from reference TRBV5-1 and TRBJ1-5, is KAGVTQTPRYLIKTRGQQVTLSCSPISGHRSVSWYQQTPGQGLQFLFEYFSETQRNKGNFPGRFSGRQFSNSRSEMNVSTLELGDSALYLCASSSGQGMPQHFGDGTRLSIL.